This TCR beta chain was identified in a study of blood T cell repertoires in COVID-19. Whole-study context: Acute and convalescent COVID-19 samples came from the United States, Italy and Spain. T cells, B-cell-depleted T cells, or PBMCs provided the cDNA or gDNA that served as material.

Using immunoSEQ multiplex PCR, the repertoire was profiled, and TCRdb retains in-frame clones only, with some absent. The table has 180,000 or so clones, roughly 88% seen once; the top ten hold around 7%. Deletions cut 8 bases from V and 7 bases from J, with 11 bases between. The V gene's germline CDR1 is MDHEN and CDR2 SYDVKM. This CDR3 has 11 amino acids. The sequencing sample was made of peripheral blood. The rearrangement links TRBV28 to TRBJ1-2, with a weak D call TRBD1 (5 bases). This TCR came from a woman aged 40 to 50 with COVID-19, enrolled during active disease. The CDR3 is CASLGRGGYTF. Here the CDR3 DNA reads TGTGCCAGCCTAGGGAGGGGTGGCTACACCTTC.